This record concerns one T cell receptor beta chain sequence. The antigen is unknown. PCR amplification relied on 60 Vbeta primers (plus 13 Jbeta primers). Sequencing used immunoSEQ multiplex PCR; TCRdb keeps in-frame clones, though not all of them. The sample yields approximately 31,000 clones, around nine tenths seen once. The data originate from a study of cytomegalovirus exposure and HLA in healthy donors. General study results and limits: An analysis that was carried out later associated 16,951 TCR beta sequences with HLA alleles at 0.05 false discovery rate. Later analysis revealed greater clonal expansion in HLA-associated TCR beta chains than in equally common others.

Trimming stripped 1 base from V and 2 bases from J, with 11 bases between. CDR1 SGHTA and CDR2 FQGNSA come from the germline V gene. The CDR3 contains 15 residues. The source is a boy aged 10-17 years in good health and CMV-seronegative. The gene calls are TRBV7-2 and TRBJ1-1; tentative D call: TRBD1 (5 bases). Sequenced input: PBMCs. CDR3 coding DNA: TGTGCCAGCAGCTTAGGGCTGGGGCAAAACACTGAAGCTTTCTTT. Translated: CASSLGLGQNTEAFF.